Shown below are 8 T cell receptor beta chains from a single sample sequenced in a study of blood T cells in healthy people across ages. A J-beta primer mix and a sample-barcoded 5' primer were used in a second PCR of roughly 6 to 12 cycles. MiXCR was run by TCRdb on the 5' RACE reads, yielding one entry per CDR3 protein. Among roughly 900,000 distinct CDR3 sequences, 29% were seen once, and the ten largest hold around a sixth. The material sequenced was blood. These receptors all come from a woman of 80 years or more in good health.

This clonotype was seen ten or more times. The rearrangement joins TRBV20-1 to TRBJ2-7; D is perhaps TRBD1 (5 bases). Germline lookup yields CDR1 DFQATT and CDR2 SNEGSKA (reference sequence). There are 13 residues in the CDR3. V lost 4 bases and J lost 7, with 17 bases in between. The CDR3, as DNA: TGCAGTGCTACCCCACCCAGGGTTGGGGAGCAGTACTTC. Translating it yields CSATPPRVGEQYF.

Ten or more counts support this clonotype. The gene calls are TRBV28 and TRBJ2-1; unclear D gene. V lost 1 base and J lost 10, with 8 bases in between. This CDR3 has 12 amino acids. Germline V gives CDR1 MDHEN, CDR2 SYDVKM. CDR3: CASSLSVGEQFF. For the CDR3, the DNA is TGTGCCAGCAGTTTATCCGTCGGGGAGCAGTTCTTC.

This chain connects TRBV30 to TRBJ1-1, with D possibly matching TRBD1 (5 bases). The length of the CDR3 is 17 residues. Trimming removed 3 bases from V and 3 bases from J, with 23 bases in between. Germline V gives CDR1 GTSNPN, CDR2 SVGIG (reference sequence). Here the CDR3 reads CAWRMEPNRGVDTEAFF. The CDR3 DNA sequence: TGTGCCTGGAGGATGGAGCCCAACCGGGGGGTGGACACTGAAGCTTTCTTT.

The table lists this clonotype with many counts. CDR3 sequence (DNA): TGTGCCAGCAGCTTCCCCCCCGGACAGGGTGACGAGCAGTACTTC. This translates into CASSFPPGQGDEQYF. J is TRBJ2-7 and V is TRBV7-9, with 8 bases identical to TRBD1. The length of the CDR3 is 15 residues. Germline assignment: CDR1 SEHNR and CDR2 FQNEAQ (reference sequence). The V and J ends lost 3 bases and 5 bases, in that order; junction bases with no gene match: 9.

This clonotype came up many times. The chain couples TRBV27 to TRBJ1-2; the D gene is possibly TRBD1 (5 bases). The CDR3 loop spans 17 amino acids. CDR1 and CDR2 (germline): MNHEY, SMNVEV (reference sequence). The ends were cut back, 6 bases at V and 0 bases at J, with 20 bases in the middle. The CDR3 sequence is CASRRHHDSQANYGYTF. CDR3 bases: TGTGCCAGCAGACGACACCACGACAGCCAAGCTAACTATGGCTACACCTTC.

This clonotype has only a few counts. A much larger clonotype is one base distant, so this may be a read error. The chain joins TRBV12-3 or TRBV12-4 to TRBJ2-3; D not certain. With 7 bases removed from V and 3 bases from J, the gap between germline ends came to 14 bases. There are 14 residues in the CDR3. The CDR3 protein is CASTTGPRTDTQYF. The CDR3 DNA reads as TGTGCCAGCACCACCGGCCCGAGGACAGATACGCAGTATTTT.

This clonotype was counted between two and nine times. This may come from a read error, since a much larger clone is one base off. V usage is TRBV3-1 and J usage is TRBJ2-7, with D possibly matching TRBD2 (7 bases). Per germline, CDR1 LGHDT and CDR2 YNNKEL (reference sequence). V was cut by 4 bases and J by 0 bases, with 19 bases left in between. This CDR3 has 17 residues. The CDR3 DNA is TGTGCCAGCAGCCGAACGTCCACCGGGGGGCACTCCTACGAGCAGTACTTC. This gives the protein CASSRTSTGGHSYEQYF.

The chain recombines TRBV4-1 with TRBJ2-3; tentatively, D is TRBD1 or TRBD2 (5 bases each). Trimming took 5 bases from V and 3 from J, leaving 15 bases between them. CDR1 is MGHRA and CDR2 is YSYEKL in the germline V gene. The CDR3 runs 15 residues. CDR3 sequence: CASSWGTTQTDTQYF. As DNA, the CDR3 is TGCGCCAGCAGCTGGGGGACCACCCAGACAGATACGCAGTATTTT.